Detailed here is one T cell receptor beta chain. Patients chosen for sequencing had shown CD8+CD57+ cell expansion by flow cytometry. The data are from a study of CD8+CD57+ T cells in acquired aplastic anemia. Overall study: The average for DNA from sorted CD4+ and CD8+ cells was roughly 3 ug.

The study profiled TCR beta VDJ and CDR3 using genomic DNA as template. From the reads, TCRdb called clonotypes with MiXCR, one entry per CDR3 protein. The data hold 200,000 or so distinct CDR3 sequences, with less than 60% observed a single time. The sample comprised sorted CD4+, CD8+, or CD8+CD57+ T cells (not recorded which) from PBMCs. The clonotype comes from a human donor with aplastic anemia.

CDR3 DNA sequence: TGCGCCAGCAGCCAAGATCTCCGGGGGACCTACGAGCAGTACTTC. Protein product: CASSQDLRGTYEQYF. This rearrangement joins TRBV4-1 to TRBJ2-7, with D perhaps matching TRBD2 (6 bases). V lost 0 bases to trimming and J lost 2 bases, with 11 bases between them. CDR1 is MGHRA and CDR2 is YSYEKL in the germline V gene. The CDR3 is 15 residues long.